These T cell receptor beta chains were read from a single sample in a study of cytomegalovirus exposure and HLA in healthy donors. Clones were sequenced by immunoSEQ multiplex PCR, and TCRdb holds only the in-frame ones, with some missing. This table holds 100,000 to 150,000 clones, roughly three quarters found once. The specimen sequenced was PBMCs. The receptors derive from a man under 40 in good health and CMV-seropositive. The CDR3 runs from the conserved cysteine through the conserved F or W. The order of the fields is V gene, clone size, D gene, J gene, CDR3 protein, CDR3 DNA. A D gene is named only where the DNA matches it firmly. Where a row states a size, it is once, few, many or the class of an expanded clone; other rows omit it.

TRBV10-2	.	.	TRBJ2-7	CATSGGRAYEQYF	TGCGCCACCTCCGGGGGGCGCGCCTACGAGCAGTACTTC
TRBV19	.	.	TRBJ2-7	CASSMGRAPSYEQYF	TGTGCCAGTAGTATGGGCAGGGCCCCCTCCTACGAGCAGTACTTC
TRBV18	.	.	TRBJ2-2	CASSPGRTGELFF	TGTGCCAGCTCCCCCGGTCGCACCGGGGAGCTGTTTTTT
TRBV18	.	.	TRBJ2-3	CASSPRNPASTDTQYF	TGTGCCAGCTCACCCAGGAACCCCGCTAGCACAGATACGCAGTATTTT
TRBV2	.	.	TRBJ1-1	CASEDTGRGTEAFF	TGTGCCAGCGAGGATACAGGGAGGGGCACTGAAGCTTTCTTT
TRBV7-8	.	.	TRBJ1-4	CASSFPYKGEKLFF	TGTGCCAGCAGCTTTCCTTACAAGGGGGAAAAACTGTTTTTT
TRBV5-5	.	.	TRBJ1-3	CASSHDRYSGNTIYF	TGTGCCAGCAGCCACGACAGGTACTCTGGAAACACCATATATTTT
TRBV27	.	.	TRBJ1-2	CASSSGPGVYGYTF	TGTGCCAGCAGTTCGGGGCCAGGGGTCTATGGCTACACCTTC
TRBV30	.	.	TRBJ1-5	CAWSVRDSRAQPQHF	TGTGCCTGGAGTGTACGGGACTCCCGGGCTCAGCCCCAGCATTTT
TRBV20-1	.	.	TRBJ2-3	CSADPGVTQYF	TGCAGTGCGGACCCGGGAGTCACGCAGTATTTT
TRBV4-1	.	.	TRBJ1-5	CASSQEGQGRNQPQHF	TGCGCCAGCAGCCAAGAGGGCCAGGGCCGGAATCAGCCCCAGCATTTT
TRBV5-8	few	.	TRBJ1-4	CASSLGGATNEKLFF	TGTGCCAGCAGCTTGGGAGGCGCAACTAATGAAAAACTGTTTTTT
TRBV14	.	.	TRBJ1-2	CASSHRRSYGYTF	TGTGCCAGCAGCCATCGAAGGAGCTATGGCTACACCTTC
TRBV29-1	.	TRBD1	TRBJ1-1	CSVAGTENTEAFF	TGCAGCGTTGCCGGGACAGAGAACACTGAAGCTTTCTTT
TRBV30	few	.	TRBJ1-4	CAWSWSRGEKLFF	TGTGCCTGGAGTTGGTCCAGGGGTGAAAAACTGTTTTTT
TRBV27	.	TRBD2	TRBJ2-1	CASSPSGLAGGRYNEQFF	TGTGCCAGCAGCCCATCGGGACTAGCGGGAGGGCGGTACAATGAGCAGTTCTTC
TRBV15	.	.	TRBJ2-1	CATSRASEYEQFF	TGTGCCACCAGCAGAGCTAGCGAATACGAGCAGTTCTTC